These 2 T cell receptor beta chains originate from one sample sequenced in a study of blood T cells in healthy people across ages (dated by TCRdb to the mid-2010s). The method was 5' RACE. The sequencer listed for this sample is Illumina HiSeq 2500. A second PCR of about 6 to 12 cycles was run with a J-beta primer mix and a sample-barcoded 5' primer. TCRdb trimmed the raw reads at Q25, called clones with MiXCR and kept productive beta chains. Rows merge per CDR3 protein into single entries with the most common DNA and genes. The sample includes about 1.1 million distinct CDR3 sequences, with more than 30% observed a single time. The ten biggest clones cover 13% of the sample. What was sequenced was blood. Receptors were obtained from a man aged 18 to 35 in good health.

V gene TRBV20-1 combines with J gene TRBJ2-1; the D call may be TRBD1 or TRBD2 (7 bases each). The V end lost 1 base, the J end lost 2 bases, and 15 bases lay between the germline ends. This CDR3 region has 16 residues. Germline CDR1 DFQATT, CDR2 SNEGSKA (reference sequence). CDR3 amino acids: CSARAKGAGAYNEQFF. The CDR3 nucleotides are TGCAGTGCTAGAGCCAAGGGGGCGGGGGCCTACAATGAGCAGTTCTTC.

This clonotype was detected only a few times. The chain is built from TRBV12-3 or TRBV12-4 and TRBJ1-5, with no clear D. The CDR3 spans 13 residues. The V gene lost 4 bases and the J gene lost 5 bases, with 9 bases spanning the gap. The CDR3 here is CASSSNSDQPQHF. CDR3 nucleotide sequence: TGTGCCAGCAGTTCGAACTCGGATCAGCCCCAGCATTTT.